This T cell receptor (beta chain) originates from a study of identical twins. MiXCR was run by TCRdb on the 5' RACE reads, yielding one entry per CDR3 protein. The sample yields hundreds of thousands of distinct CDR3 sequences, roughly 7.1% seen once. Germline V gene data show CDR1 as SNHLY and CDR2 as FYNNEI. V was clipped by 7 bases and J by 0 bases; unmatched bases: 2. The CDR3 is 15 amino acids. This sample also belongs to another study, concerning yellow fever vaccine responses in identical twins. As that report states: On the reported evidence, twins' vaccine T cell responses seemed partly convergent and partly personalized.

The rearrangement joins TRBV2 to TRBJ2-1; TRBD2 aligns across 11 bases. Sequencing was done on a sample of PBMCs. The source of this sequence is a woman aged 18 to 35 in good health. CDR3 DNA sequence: TGTGCCAGCACTACTAGCGGGAGCTCCTACAATGAGCAGTTCTTC. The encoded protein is CASTTSGSSYNEQFF. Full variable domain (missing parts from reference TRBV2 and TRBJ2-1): EPEVTQTPSHQVTQMGQEVILRCVPISNHLYFYWYRQILGQKVEFLVSFYNNEISEKSEIFDDQFSVERPDGSNFTLKIRSTKLEDSAMYFCASTTSGSSYNEQFFGPGTRLTVL.